One sample yielded the 20 T cell receptor beta chains listed below, sequenced in a study of shared clonotypes between healthy human individuals (dated by TCRdb to between 2020 and 2021). Library preparation employed the immunoSEQ multiplex PCR assay. TCRdb limited this immuneACCESS table to in-frame rearrangements with V and J called. A share of clones is missing; checked studies link under half to unresolved V genes, and the rest is unexplained. The sample yields under 200,000 clones; 80% to 95% were counted once. The ten largest clones represent 0.067% of the sample. Sequencing was carried out using naive CD4+ T cells sorted from blood. Interpreted using the paper, the cell subset or site label stands for: CD45RA+ positively selected. These receptors originate from a woman aged 25 to 39 in good health.

The gene calls are TRBV6-1 and TRBJ1-5; perhaps TRBD1 as D (5 bases). In germline, CDR1 is MNHNS, CDR2 SASEGT. Deletions cut 5 bases from V and 8 bases from J, with 13 bases between. The CDR3 contains 13 residues. Here the CDR3 DNA reads TGTGCCAGCAGTCGGGGCCTATTCGAGCCCCAGCATTTT. It is translated as CASSRGLFEPQHF.

This sequence joins TRBV7-2 and TRBJ1-5, with TRBD1 matching over 7 bases. The J segment lost 7 bases and the V segment lost 2 bases, leaving 8 bases of the junction unmatched. Germline CDR1 is SGHTA and CDR2 is FQGNSA. CDR3 size: 15 residues. The CDR3 nucleotides read TGTGCCAGCAGCTTACAGACAGGGTCGGAGCAGCCCCAGCATTTT. Translation: CASSLQTGSEQPQHF.

The chain recombines TRBV18 with TRBJ1-5; 7 bases map to TRBD1. Per the germline V gene, CDR1 is KGHSH and CDR2 is LQKENI. V was pared by 3 bases and J by 7 bases, with 6 bases of the junction left unmatched. CDR3 length: 14 amino acids. The CDR3 protein is CASSPGQAGQPQHF. The CDR3 DNA reads as TGTGCCAGCTCACCCGGACAGGCAGGACAGCCCCAGCATTTT.

The rearrangement links TRBV2 to TRBJ2-5, with 7 bases aligning to TRBD2. The J call could be wrong; TRBJ2-7 is a better fit for the DNA end. The CDR3 loop spans 13 amino acids. The germline V gene has CDR1 SNHLY and CDR2 FYNNEI. CDR3 sequence (DNA): TGTGCCAGCCGGCGGGGGTACGTGGACGAGCAGTACTTC. It translates to CASRRGYVDEQYF.

The chain recombines TRBV30 with TRBJ2-5, with a weak D call TRBD1 (5 bases). The J call may be mistaken, given a closer DNA end match to TRBJ2-7. The CDR3 totals 13 residues. Germline CDR1 reads GTSNPN; CDR2 reads SVGIG (reference sequence). The DNA for the CDR3 is TGTGCCTGGAGTGTATCCAGGGAATACGAGCAGTACTTC. This sequence encodes CAWSVSREYEQYF.

The J gene is TRBJ1-2, the V gene TRBV28; no definite D call. Germline V CDR1 and CDR2: MDHEN, SYDVKM. This CDR3 spans 12 amino acids. V was pared by 5 bases and J by 4 bases, with 8 bases between. The DNA of the CDR3 is TGTGCCAGCAGTCAGGTCCCCTATGGCTACACCTTC. Encoded protein: CASSQVPYGYTF.

This rearrangement joins TRBV6-7 to TRBJ1-5; a possible D gene is TRBD1 (5 bases). TRBV6-7 is an ORF for which the function is uncertain. V was clipped by 8 bases and J by 4 bases, with 24 bases between them. This CDR3 is built from 17 residues. This chain's CDR3 is CASLPGPTRDVNQPQHF. The CDR3 DNA reads TGTGCCAGCCTACCGGGGCCAACCCGGGACGTAAATCAGCCCCAGCATTTT.

V and J are TRBV9 and TRBJ2-5; the match to TRBD2 covers 10 bases. After removal of 5 bases from V and 4 bases from J, the junction contained 5 bases not matched to a gene. Germline V gene sequence: CDR1 SGDLS, CDR2 YYNGEE. The CDR3 has 14 residues. CDR3 residues: CASSLAGAVETQYF. CDR3 nucleotide sequence: TGTGCCAGCAGTCTAGCGGGAGCCGTAGAGACCCAGTACTTC.

The genes are TRBV5-1 and TRBJ1-6, with D maybe TRBD1 (6 bases). The length of the CDR3 is 14 residues. Germline V gene sequence: CDR1 SGHRS, CDR2 YFSETQ. The V end lost 0 bases, the J end lost 8 bases, and 9 bases lay between the germline ends. CDR3 protein: CASSLGQEDSPLHF. CDR3 coding DNA: TGCGCCAGCAGCTTGGGACAGGAAGATTCACCCCTCCACTTT.

This chain joins TRBV19 and TRBJ2-1; D might be TRBD2 (6 bases). CDR1 and CDR2 from the germline V gene are LNHDA and SQIVND (reference sequence). The length of the CDR3 is 14 residues. Trimming pared 7 bases from V and 5 bases from J, leaving 15 bases between. The CDR3: CASTRRGVNNEQFF. CDR3 DNA: TGTGCCAGTACCCGGAGGGGAGTAAACAATGAGCAGTTCTTC.

This clone was observed once. V is TRBV6-1 and J is TRBJ2-7, with 11 bases fitting TRBD2. Trimming removed 2 bases from V and 0 bases from J; junction bases left unmatched: 18. Germline V lookup: CDR1 MNHNS, CDR2 SASEGT. The CDR3 is 21 amino acids. This CDR3 reads CASSELPPPGLAGQVSYEQYF. For the CDR3, the DNA is TGTGCCAGCAGTGAACTACCCCCACCAGGACTAGCGGGCCAAGTCTCCTACGAGCAGTACTTC.

The chain couples TRBV6-6 to TRBJ1-2; 9 bases are a match to TRBD1. Germline lookup yields CDR1 MNHNY and CDR2 SVGAGI (reference sequence). CDR3 size: 16 residues. V lost 0 bases, J lost 6 bases, and 8 bases stayed unmatched. This CDR3 is CASSYSGQGKSDGYTF. For the CDR3, the DNA is TGTGCCAGCAGTTACTCAGGACAGGGGAAGTCTGATGGCTACACCTTC.

The V and J genes are TRBV7-9 and TRBJ2-3; perhaps TRBD2 as D (5 bases). Trimming took off 4 bases at V and 3 bases at J, with 17 bases between the two ends. The CDR3 spans 16 residues. Germline assignment: CDR1 SEHNR and CDR2 FQNEAQ (reference sequence). The CDR3, as DNA: TGTGCCAGCAGCTCTTTGGTAGCGATAGAAACAGATACGCAGTATTTT. This sequence encodes CASSSLVAIETDTQYF.

Written as DNA, the CDR3 is TGTGCCAGCAGATTAAAGGGGGCTGGGGCCAACGTCCTGACTTTC. Residues: CASRLKGAGANVLTF. V gene TRBV6-5 combines with J gene TRBJ2-6; TRBD1 is a possible D gene (6 bases). The CDR3 loop spans 15 amino acids. Looked up from germline, CDR1 is MNHEY and CDR2 is SVGAGI. Trimming removed 6 bases at V and 2 bases at J, with 11 bases between.

The chain has TRBV5-1 and TRBJ2-7, with 7 bases aligning to TRBD2. Germline CDR1 SGHRS, CDR2 YFSETQ. Losses at the gene ends were 6 bases for V and 3 bases for J; bases not matched to a gene: 18. The CDR3 is 17 amino acids. CDR3 sequence reads: CASKLASGRVEDYEQYF. The CDR3 DNA reads TGCGCCAGCAAGCTTGCTAGCGGTCGGGTGGAGGACTACGAGCAGTACTTC.

V and J are TRBV6-5 and TRBJ1-6; 8 nucleotides align to TRBD1. V shed 4 bases, J shed 7 bases, and the junction held 3 bases outside the gene matches. This CDR3 spans 14 amino acids. The V gene's germline CDR1 is MNHEY and CDR2 SVGAGI. CDR3 loop: CASSSQGGNSPLHF. The CDR3 DNA reads TGTGCCAGCAGTTCACAGGGGGGGAATTCACCCCTCCACTTT.

This clone appeared once. The chain recombines TRBV2 with TRBJ1-3; no clear D gene. V gave up 6 bases and J gave up 0 bases, with 6 bases separating them. The germline V gene has CDR1 SNHLY and CDR2 FYNNEI. This CDR3 is built from 13 residues. The DNA of the CDR3 is TGTGCCAGCAGGGAGGACTCTGGAAACACCATATATTTT. Translation: CASREDSGNTIYF.

This chain links TRBV7-9 with TRBJ2-3, with D possibly being TRBD2 (6 bases). The CDR3 extends over 15 amino acids. With 5 bases removed from V and 5 bases from J, the gap between germline ends came to 17 bases. Germline values: CDR1 SEHNR, CDR2 FQNEAQ (reference sequence). CDR3: CASSEVGRDQDTQYF. The CDR3 coding sequence is TGTGCCAGCAGCGAAGTCGGGCGGGACCAAGATACGCAGTATTTT.

V is TRBV2 and J is TRBJ2-2; the D gene is possibly TRBD2 (5 bases). Germline assignment: CDR1 SNHLY and CDR2 FYNNEI. This CDR3 has 15 residues. Trimming cost V 8 bases and J 1 base, with 14 bases left between them. The CDR3 reads CASGPSGLNTGELFF. In nucleotides, the CDR3 is TGTGCCAGCGGGCCGTCGGGATTGAACACCGGGGAGCTGTTTTTT.

CDR3 sequence: CASSLSHTNEQFF. CDR3 coding DNA: TGTGCCAGCAGCTTAAGCCACACCAATGAGCAGTTCTTC. This chain uses TRBV7-3 with TRBJ2-1; no reliable D call. CDR1 SGHTA and CDR2 FQGTGA come from the germline V gene. V was cut by 1 base and J by 6 bases, with 7 bases left in between. The CDR3 runs 13 residues.